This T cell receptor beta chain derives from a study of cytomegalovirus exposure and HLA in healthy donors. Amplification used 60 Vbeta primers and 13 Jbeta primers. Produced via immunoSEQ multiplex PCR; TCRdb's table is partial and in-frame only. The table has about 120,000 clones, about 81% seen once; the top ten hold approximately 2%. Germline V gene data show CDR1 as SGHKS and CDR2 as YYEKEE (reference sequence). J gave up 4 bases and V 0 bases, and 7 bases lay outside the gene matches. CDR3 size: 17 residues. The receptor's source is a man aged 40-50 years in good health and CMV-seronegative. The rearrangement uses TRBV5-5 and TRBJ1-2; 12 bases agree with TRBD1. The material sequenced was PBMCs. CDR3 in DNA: TGTGCCAGCAGCTTGGGGGGACAGGGGGCGACTAGCTATGGCTACACCTTC. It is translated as CASSLGGQGATSYGYTF.